One and the same sample provided the 26 T cell receptor beta chains below, sequenced in a study of tumor-infiltrating lymphocytes in oesophageal squamous cell carcinoma. Each CDR3 protein gets one entry after TCRdb re-called the reads with MiXCR. Among 9,500 to 12,000 distinct CDR3 sequences listed, roughly 60% were seen once. The sequenced sample was blood. These receptors were obtained from a female donor with esophageal squamous cell carcinoma.

This clonotype was observed a few times. This chain uses TRBV7-6 with TRBJ2-5, with TRBD1 as a possible D gene (6 bases). Germline V gene sequence: CDR1 SGHVS, CDR2 FNYEAQ. The CDR3 totals 16 residues. V lost 1 base, J lost 3 bases, and 15 bases lay in between. The CDR3 DNA sequence: TGTGCCAGCAGCTTAGTTAGTCCCAGGGGTAAAGAGACCCAGTACTTC. This sequence encodes CASSLVSPRGKETQYF.

Many counts were recorded for this clonotype. This could be a read error, since a much larger clone is one nucleotide away. This chain joins TRBV12-3 or TRBV12-4 and TRBJ2-1; D is unclear. The V and J ends lost 3 bases and 10 bases respectively, with 16 bases between them. CDR3 length: 14 residues. The chain's CDR3 is CASSFFRAVLEQFF. The CDR3 DNA follows: TGTGCCAGCAGTTTCTTTCGGGCAGTCTTGGAGCAGTTCTTC.

This clonotype was counted between two and nine times. Lacking the conserved final phenylalanine or tryptophan, this CDR3 likely reflects a read error. The DNA is omitted, as the CDR3 cannot be located on it reliably, and the CDR3 follows TCRdb's listing. This chain's CDR3 is CASSYAVSYGYTFGS. The chain joins TRBV6-6 to TRBJ2-5. The CDR3 numbers 15 amino acids, ends counted. Germline CDR1 and CDR2: MNHNY and SVGAGI (reference sequence).

In this sample, this clonotype turned up many times. This chain uses TRBV20-1 with TRBJ1-5; 9 bases fit TRBD1. CDR3 length: 18 amino acids. Germline values: CDR1 DFQATT, CDR2 SNEGSKA (reference sequence). Unmatched junction bases numbered 9, after V lost 0 bases and J lost 0 bases. The CDR3 DNA is TGCAGTGCTAGAGAGACAGGGGGTTTCCCTTATAGCAATCAGCCCCAGCATTTT. Translated, it gives CSARETGGFPYSNQPQHF.

The J gene is TRBJ2-7, the V gene TRBV5-4; TRBD1 agrees at 9 bases. This CDR3 has 15 residues. Per germline, CDR1 SGHNT and CDR2 YYREEE (reference sequence). With 5 bases clipped from V and 3 bases from J, the junction kept 9 bases outside the gene matches. The CDR3 loop reads CASSPGTGIIYEQYF. The CDR3 DNA reads as TGTGCCAGCAGTCCCGGGACAGGGATCATCTACGAGCAGTACTTC.

The chain combines TRBV12-3 or TRBV12-4 with TRBJ2-2; weak D call: TRBD1 (6 bases). The CDR3 is made up of 13 amino acids. The V end was cut by 6 bases, the J end by 5 bases, with 10 bases between. CDR3 loop: CASRVRGTGELFF. The CDR3, as DNA: TGTGCCAGCAGGGTGAGGGGGACCGGGGAGCTGTTTTTT.

The chain uses TRBV11-1 and TRBJ2-5; 7 bases align to TRBD1. The CDR3 loop spans 18 amino acids. The V and J ends lost 3 bases and 11 bases, in that order; junction bases with no gene match: 24. The germline V gene encodes CDR1 SGHAT and CDR2 FQDESV (reference sequence). The DNA of the CDR3 is TGTGCCAGCAGCTTTGGTCCCTACCATCGGGACAGTTACAATGAGCAGTACTTC. It translates to CASSFGPYHRDSYNEQYF.

This clonotype was counted many times. This chain connects TRBV19 to TRBJ1-1; no clear D. V lost 4 bases and J lost 0, with 6 bases in between. The CDR3 sequence is 13 residues long. Germline loops: CDR1 LNHDA, CDR2 SQIVND (reference sequence). The CDR3 loop is CASSNQVNTEAFF. The DNA for the CDR3 is TGTGCCAGTAGTAACCAGGTGAACACTGAAGCTTTCTTT.

V gene TRBV6-6 combines with J gene TRBJ2-5, with TRBD2 matching over 9 bases. The junction had 12 bases not matched to a gene; V was cut back by 8 bases and J by 5 bases. The germline CDR1 and CDR2 sequences are MNHNY and SVGAGI (reference sequence). CDR3 size: 15 residues. CDR3 nucleotide sequence: TGTGCCAGCGGAGGGATTAGCGGGAGCGGCGAGACCCAGTACTTC. Encoded protein: CASGGISGSGETQYF.

The chain combines TRBV7-6 with TRBJ2-3, with TRBD1 matching over 9 bases. J was trimmed by 1 base and V by 5 bases; bases with no gene match: 4. There are 15 residues in the CDR3. Germline V gene data show CDR1 as SGHVS and CDR2 as FNYEAQ. CDR3: CASSPWTGGTDTQYF. The CDR3 nucleotides read TGTGCCAGCAGCCCATGGACAGGGGGCACAGATACGCAGTATTTT.

Remarks on this clonotype: Mismatch with germline at one junction end may stem from a read error. This sequence joins TRBV10-1 and TRBJ2-4; 8 nucleotides agree with TRBD1. Per germline, CDR1 WNHNN and CDR2 SYGVQD (reference sequence). The CDR3 extends over 15 amino acids. The CDR3 protein is CASRTVREDRVQQYF. As DNA, the CDR3 is TGTGCCAGCAGAACGGTCCGAGAGGACAGGGTTCAGCAGTACTTC.

Many counts were recorded for this clonotype. This chain joins TRBV27 and TRBJ2-5; no reliable D call. Trimming removed 8 bases from V and 2 bases from J, with 9 bases in between. The CDR3 loop spans 12 amino acids. Per the germline V gene, CDR1 is MNHEY and CDR2 is SMNVEV (reference sequence). The chain's CDR3 is CASGPSQETQYF. The CDR3 bases are TGTGCCAGCGGCCCTTCGCAAGAGACCCAGTACTTC.

This clonotype turned up a few times. The chain recombines TRBV7-2 with TRBJ2-1; 10 bases map to TRBD2. Gene TRBJ2-7 matches the end of the DNA better, so the J call may be wrong. Germline CDR1 and CDR2: SGHTA and FQGNSA. The CDR3 has 15 amino acids. The CDR3 here is CASSLAAGGSYEQYF. CDR3 coding DNA: TGTGCCAGCAGCTTAGCAGCGGGAGGGTCCTACGAGCAGTACTTC.

The sample holds a few counts of this clonotype. The CDR3 reads CASSLRDRRVGNIQYF. Here the CDR3 DNA reads TGTGCCAGTAGTCTTCGGGACAGGAGAGTGGGAAACATTCAGTACTTC. This sequence joins TRBV19 and TRBJ2-4, with 8 bases lining up with TRBD1. From germline, CDR1 is LNHDA and CDR2 SQIVND (reference sequence). Trimming took 5 bases from V and 6 from J; bases not matched to a gene: 12. The CDR3 runs 16 residues. The whole variable domain, remainder taken from reference TRBV19 and TRBJ2-4, is DGGITQSPKYLFRKEGQNVTLSCEQNLNHDAMYWYRQDPGQGLRLIYYSQIVNDFQKGDIAEGYSVSREKKESFPLTVTSAQKNPTAFYLCASSLRDRRVGNIQYFGAGTRLSVL.

In its sample, this clonotype ranks as medium-sized. CDR3 nucleotides: TGTGCCAGCAGTCGCTCTGGACTGCTCTATGGCTACACCTTC. As protein: CASSRSGLLYGYTF. J is TRBJ1-2 and V is TRBV28, with D unresolved. Germline V gives CDR1 MDHEN, CDR2 SYDVKM. The CDR3 has 14 residues. Trimming removed 5 bases from V and 4 bases from J, with 14 bases in between.

Details on this clonotype: One junction end disagrees with the germline gene, perhaps due to a read error. The V gene is TRBV28, the J gene TRBJ1-2; D remains ambiguous. Germline V gives CDR1 MDHEN, CDR2 SYDVKM. The CDR3 loop spans 15 amino acids. CDR3 loop: CASSLWSWQIYGYTF. Written as DNA, the CDR3 is TGTGCCAGCAGTTTATGGTCTTGGCAGATCTATGGCTACACATTC.

The chain links TRBV27 to TRBJ2-3; D unresolved. V was shortened by 7 bases and J by 8 bases, with 19 bases between the two germline ends. CDR1 is MNHEY, CDR2 SMNVEV, per germline (reference sequence). The CDR3 is made up of 14 amino acids. In nucleotides, the CDR3 is TGTGCCAGCAAGGAGAGGTTTGGCCGCGGTACGCAGTATTTT. This sequence encodes CASKERFGRGTQYF.

The chain joins TRBV28 to TRBJ2-4, with 7 bases aligning to TRBD1. The J call is uncertain, as TRBJ2-7 better fits the DNA end. Germline CDR1 MDHEN, CDR2 SYDVKM. The CDR3 totals 14 residues. CDR3 amino acids: CASSRGLGPYEQYF. Here the CDR3 DNA reads TGTGCCAGCAGTAGGGGGCTAGGCCCCTACGAGCAGTACTTC.

The chain recombines TRBV10-3 with TRBJ2-3; D is ambiguous. With 3 bases removed from V and 2 bases from J, the gap between germline ends came to 9 bases. Germline assignment: CDR1 ENHRY and CDR2 SYGVKD. The CDR3 is 14 residues long. The CDR3 loop reads CAISDNGPTDTQYF. For the CDR3, the DNA is TGTGCCATCAGTGACAACGGACCCACAGATACGCAGTATTTT.

This clonotype was seen only once. The chain employs TRBV4-1 and TRBJ2-1; perhaps D is TRBD1 or TRBD2 (5 bases each). The germline CDR1 and CDR2 sequences are MGHRA and YSYEKL. Deletions cut 2 bases from V and 5 bases from J, with 10 bases between. This CDR3 has 14 residues. The CDR3 loop reads CASSQQRGDNEQFF. As DNA, the CDR3 is TGCGCCAGCAGCCAACAACGGGGCGACAATGAGCAGTTCTTC.

This clonotype has only a few counts. The chain employs TRBV18 and TRBJ2-2; no clear D gene. Germline V lookup: CDR1 KGHSH, CDR2 LQKENI. The CDR3 extends over 15 amino acids. Trimming took off 2 bases at V and 5 bases at J, with 12 bases between the two ends. CDR3 region: CASSPSGGRTGELFF. CDR3 bases: TGTGCCAGCTCACCATCGGGTGGTAGGACCGGGGAGCTGTTTTTT.

This clonotype was seen many times. This chain links TRBV7-2 with TRBJ2-1, with D hard to call. Trimming pared 3 bases from V and 0 bases from J, leaving 9 bases between. The CDR3 is made up of 15 amino acids. Per germline, CDR1 SGHTA and CDR2 FQGNSA. This CDR3 reads CASSLVKGSYNEQFF. The DNA for the CDR3 is TGTGCCAGCAGCTTGGTAAAGGGCTCCTACAATGAGCAGTTCTTC.

This clonotype appeared a few times. The chain has TRBV7-6 and TRBJ2-4, with no clear D. The last part of the DNA fits TRBJ2-1 better; the J call may be wrong. The germline gives CDR1 SGHVS, CDR2 FNYEAQ. The CDR3 is 16 amino acids. DNA of the CDR3: TGTGCCAGCAGCTTAGCAGGGTGGGTCCTTTACAATGAGCAGTTCTTC. It yields the protein CASSLAGWVLYNEQFF.

This clonotype was seen a few times. The chain uses TRBV7-8 and TRBJ2-1; D possibly corresponds to TRBD2 (5 bases). TRBJ2-5 matches the DNA end more closely, so the J call is doubtful. CDR1 and CDR2 from the germline V gene are SGHVS and FQNEAQ. CDR3 length: 11 residues. The CDR3: CASSFRGTQYF. CDR3 bases: TGTGCCAGCAGCTTTCGGGGGACCCAGTACTTC.

The chain links TRBV7-2 to TRBJ1-6, with TRBD1 identical over 8 bases. V lost 10 bases and J lost 5; bases outside the gene matches: 10. Germline values: CDR1 SGHTA, CDR2 FQGNSA. The CDR3 runs to 15 residues. In DNA form, the CDR3 reads TGTGCCACTCACCGGGACAGGCTGCATAATTCACCCCTCCACTTT. The encoded protein is CATHRDRLHNSPLHF.

This chain uses TRBV7-2 with TRBJ2-3, with D tentatively TRBD1 or TRBD2 (5 bases each). Germline CDR1 is SGHTA and CDR2 is FQGNSA. V lost 2 bases to trimming and J lost 0 bases, with 9 bases between them. The length of the CDR3 is 15 residues. CDR3 sequence (DNA): TGTGCCAGCAGCTTAATGAGGGGAAGCACAGATACGCAGTATTTT. Amino acids: CASSLMRGSTDTQYF.